The entry below gives a single TCR beta chain sequence along with its context. Its specificity is not known. Assay: immunoSEQ multiplex PCR; the TCRdb copy retains only in-frame clones and omits some. This sample has 60,000 to 65,000 clones; 60% to 80% occur once, and the top ten carry approximately 4.5%. The CDR3 length is 14 residues. The V and J ends lost 6 bases and 6 bases, in that order; junction bases with no gene match: 7. Germline lookup yields CDR1 LGHNA and CDR2 YSLEER. These data originate in a study of radiotherapy plus CTLA-4 blockade in lung cancer. Study conclusions and caveats: Radiotherapy with ipilimumab was followed by blood expansion of tumor-derived clones.

The chain combines TRBV4-3 with TRBJ2-7; 11 nucleotides match TRBD1. This specimen was peripheral blood, taken from a patient treated with radiotherapy plus ipilimumab. This TCR came from a human donor with non-small cell lung cancer who had a complete response to radiotherapy plus ipilimumab. CDR3 nucleotides: TGCGCCAGCAGTCTCGGACAGGGGGCATCCGAGCAGTACTTC. Protein sequence: CASSLGQGASEQYF.